This T cell receptor beta chain emerged from a study of T cell changes during pregnancy in multiple sclerosis. Sequencing was performed with immunoSEQ multiplex PCR; in TCRdb, only in-frame clones are kept and a portion is missing. The sample holds approximately 43,000 clones, roughly 93% seen once. Germline CDR1 is SGHNT and CDR2 is YENEEA. The length of the CDR3 is 14 residues. Trimming shortened V by 0 bases and J by 4 bases, and 7 bases separated the two germline ends. Source: CD8+ T cells from peripheral blood mononuclear cells, taken after pregnancy. The receptor comes from a female donor with multiple sclerosis, enrolled in a pregnancy study. The gene calls are TRBV11-3 and TRBJ2-1; D not resolved. In nucleotides, the CDR3 is TGTGCCAGCAGCTTAGATAGTAATTACAATGAGCAGTTCTTC. It specifies CASSLDSNYNEQFF.